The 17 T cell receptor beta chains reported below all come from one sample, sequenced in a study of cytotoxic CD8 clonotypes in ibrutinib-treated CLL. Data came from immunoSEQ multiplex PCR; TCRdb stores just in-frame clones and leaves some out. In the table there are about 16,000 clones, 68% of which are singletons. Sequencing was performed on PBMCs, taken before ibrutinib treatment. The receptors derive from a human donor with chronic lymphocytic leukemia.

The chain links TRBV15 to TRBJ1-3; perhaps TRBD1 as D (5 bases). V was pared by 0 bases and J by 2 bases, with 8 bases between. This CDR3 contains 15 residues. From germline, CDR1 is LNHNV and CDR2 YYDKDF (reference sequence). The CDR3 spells CATSRDRATGNTIYF. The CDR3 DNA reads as TGTGCCACCAGCAGAGACAGGGCTACTGGAAACACCATATATTTT.

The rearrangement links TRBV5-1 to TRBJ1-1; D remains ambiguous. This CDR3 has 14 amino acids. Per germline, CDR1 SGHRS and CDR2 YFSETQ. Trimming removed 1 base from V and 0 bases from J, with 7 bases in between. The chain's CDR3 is CASSLQTMNTEAFF. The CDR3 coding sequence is TGCGCCAGCAGCTTGCAAACCATGAACACTGAAGCTTTCTTT.

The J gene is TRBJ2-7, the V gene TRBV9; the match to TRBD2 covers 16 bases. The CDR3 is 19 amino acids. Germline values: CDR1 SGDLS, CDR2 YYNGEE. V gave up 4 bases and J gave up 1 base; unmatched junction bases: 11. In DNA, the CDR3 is TGTGCCAGCAGCATCACCGGGACTAGCGGGGGGGCCCGATCCTACGAGCAGTACTTC. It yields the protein CASSITGTSGGARSYEQYF.

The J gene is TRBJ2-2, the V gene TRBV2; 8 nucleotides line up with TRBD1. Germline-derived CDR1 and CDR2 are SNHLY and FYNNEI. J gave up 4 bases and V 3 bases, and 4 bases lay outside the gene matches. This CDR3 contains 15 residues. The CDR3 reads CASSDDRGGTGELFF. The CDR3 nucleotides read TGTGCCAGCAGTGACGACAGGGGAGGCACCGGGGAGCTGTTTTTT.

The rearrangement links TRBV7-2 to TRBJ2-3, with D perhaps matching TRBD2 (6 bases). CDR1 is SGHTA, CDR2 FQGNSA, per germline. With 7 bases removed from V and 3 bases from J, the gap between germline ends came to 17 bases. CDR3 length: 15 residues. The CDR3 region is CASIRDSLRTDTQYF. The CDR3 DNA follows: TGTGCCAGCATCCGGGACTCCTTGAGGACAGATACGCAGTATTTT. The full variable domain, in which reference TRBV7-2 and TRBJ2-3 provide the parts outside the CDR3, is GAGVSQSPSNKVTEKGKDVELRCDPISGHTALYWYRQSLGQGLEFLIYFQGNSAPDKSGLPSDRFSAERTGGSVSTLTIQRTQQEDSAVYLCASIRDSLRTDTQYFGPGTRLTVL.

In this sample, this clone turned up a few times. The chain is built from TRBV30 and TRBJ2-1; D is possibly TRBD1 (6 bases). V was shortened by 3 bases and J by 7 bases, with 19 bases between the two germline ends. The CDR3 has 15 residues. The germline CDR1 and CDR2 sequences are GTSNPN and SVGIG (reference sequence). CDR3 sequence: CAWRGAHQKGNEQFF. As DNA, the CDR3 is TGTGCCTGGAGGGGGGCCCACCAGAAGGGTAATGAGCAGTTCTTC.

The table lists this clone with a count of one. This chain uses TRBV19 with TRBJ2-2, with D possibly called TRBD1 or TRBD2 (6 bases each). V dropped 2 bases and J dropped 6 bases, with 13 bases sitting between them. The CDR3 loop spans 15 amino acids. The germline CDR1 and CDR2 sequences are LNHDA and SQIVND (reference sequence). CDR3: CASSIRGGTAGELFF. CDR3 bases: TGTGCCAGTAGTATAAGAGGGGGGACGGCCGGGGAGCTGTTTTTT.

The CDR3 sequence: CASISRVNYGYTF. Here the CDR3 DNA reads TGTGCCAGCATTTCAAGAGTTAACTATGGCTACACCTTC. The V gene is TRBV5-6, the J gene TRBJ1-2; D is undetermined. V lost 6 bases to trimming and J lost 1 base, with 10 bases between them. The germline gives CDR1 SGHDT, CDR2 YYEEEE. There are 13 residues in the CDR3.

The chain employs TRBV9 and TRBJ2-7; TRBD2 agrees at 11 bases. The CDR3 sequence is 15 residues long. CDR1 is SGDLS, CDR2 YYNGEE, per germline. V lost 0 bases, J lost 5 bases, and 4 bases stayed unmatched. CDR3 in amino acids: CASSVGSGGVHEQYF. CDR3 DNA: TGTGCCAGCAGCGTAGGTAGCGGGGGGGTCCACGAGCAGTACTTC.

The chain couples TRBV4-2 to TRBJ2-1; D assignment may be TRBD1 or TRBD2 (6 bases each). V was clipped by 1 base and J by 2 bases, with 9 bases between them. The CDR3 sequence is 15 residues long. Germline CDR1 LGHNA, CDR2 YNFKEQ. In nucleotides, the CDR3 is TGTGCCAGCAGCCAAGCGGGGGCGCCCTACAATGAGCAGTTCTTC. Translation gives CASSQAGAPYNEQFF.

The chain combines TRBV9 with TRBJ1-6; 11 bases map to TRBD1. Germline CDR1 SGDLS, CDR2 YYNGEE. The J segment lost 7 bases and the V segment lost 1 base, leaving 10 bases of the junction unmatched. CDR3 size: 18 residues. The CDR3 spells CASSVRVTGQGGNSPLHF. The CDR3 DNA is TGTGCCAGCAGCGTAAGGGTTACGGGACAGGGGGGGAATTCACCCCTCCACTTT.

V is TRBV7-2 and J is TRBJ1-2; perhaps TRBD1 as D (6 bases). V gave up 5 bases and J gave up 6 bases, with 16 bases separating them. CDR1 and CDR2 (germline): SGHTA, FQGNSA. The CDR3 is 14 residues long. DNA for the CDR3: TGTGCCAGCAGCACACTCGACAGGAGGGATGGCTACACCTTC. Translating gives CASSTLDRRDGYTF.

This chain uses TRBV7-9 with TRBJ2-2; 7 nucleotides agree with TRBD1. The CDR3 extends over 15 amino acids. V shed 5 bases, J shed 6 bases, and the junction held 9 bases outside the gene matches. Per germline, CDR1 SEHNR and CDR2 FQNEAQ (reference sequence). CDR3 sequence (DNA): TGTGCCAGCAGCGCCACAGGGGCCAAGGCCGGGGAGCTGTTTTTT. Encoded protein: CASSATGAKAGELFF.

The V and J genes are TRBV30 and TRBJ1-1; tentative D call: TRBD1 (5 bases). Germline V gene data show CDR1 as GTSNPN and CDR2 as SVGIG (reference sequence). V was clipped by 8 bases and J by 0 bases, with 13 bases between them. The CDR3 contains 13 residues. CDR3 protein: CALNRGVNTEAFF. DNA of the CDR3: TGTGCCCTGAATAGGGGAGTGAACACTGAAGCTTTCTTT.

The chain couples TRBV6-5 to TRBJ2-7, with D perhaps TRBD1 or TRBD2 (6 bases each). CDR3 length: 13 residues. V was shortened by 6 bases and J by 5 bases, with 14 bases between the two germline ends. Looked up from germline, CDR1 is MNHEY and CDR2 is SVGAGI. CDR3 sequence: CASSRQEGHEQYF. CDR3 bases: TGTGCCAGCAGCCGACAGGAGGGCCACGAGCAGTACTTC.

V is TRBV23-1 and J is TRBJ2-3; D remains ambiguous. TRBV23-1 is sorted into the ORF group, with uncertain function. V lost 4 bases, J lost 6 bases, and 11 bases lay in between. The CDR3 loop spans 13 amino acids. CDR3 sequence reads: CASSPPSVDTQYF. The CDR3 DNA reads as TGCGCCAGCAGTCCCCCTTCAGTGGATACGCAGTATTTT.

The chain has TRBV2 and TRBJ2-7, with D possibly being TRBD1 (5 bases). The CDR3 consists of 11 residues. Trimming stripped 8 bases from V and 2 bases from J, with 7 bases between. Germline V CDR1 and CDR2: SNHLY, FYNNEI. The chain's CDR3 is CASGRAYEQYF. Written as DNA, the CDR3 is TGTGCCAGCGGCAGGGCCTACGAGCAGTACTTC.